A single T cell receptor (beta chain) is shown here with its context. Its antigen is undetermined. Unstimulated Tregs (CD4+CD25+CD127-) and CD4+CD25- non-Tregs were sorted from PBMCs. Sequencing was performed with immunoSEQ multiplex PCR; in TCRdb, only in-frame clones are kept and a portion is missing. The sample lists 85,000 to 100,000 clones, approximately 93% occurring once. The sample is drawn from a study of Tregs in tolerant kidney transplant recipients. Study conclusions and caveats: Expanding Tregs on activated donor B cells appeared to best identify donor-specific TCRbeta clones.

The CDR3 contains 15 residues. Germline CDR1 is MNHEY and CDR2 is SVGAGI. V was pared by 6 bases and J by 8 bases, with 9 bases of the junction left unmatched. The sequencing used CD4+ T cells from blood, collected before the transplant. The chain joins TRBV6-5 to TRBJ2-1, with 11 positions matching TRBD2. This TCR derives from a human donor who received a combined kidney and bone marrow transplant. For the CDR3, the DNA is TGTGCCAGCAGACCCACCGGGACTAGCGGATATGAGCAGTTCTTC. Translated: CASRPTGTSGYEQFF.